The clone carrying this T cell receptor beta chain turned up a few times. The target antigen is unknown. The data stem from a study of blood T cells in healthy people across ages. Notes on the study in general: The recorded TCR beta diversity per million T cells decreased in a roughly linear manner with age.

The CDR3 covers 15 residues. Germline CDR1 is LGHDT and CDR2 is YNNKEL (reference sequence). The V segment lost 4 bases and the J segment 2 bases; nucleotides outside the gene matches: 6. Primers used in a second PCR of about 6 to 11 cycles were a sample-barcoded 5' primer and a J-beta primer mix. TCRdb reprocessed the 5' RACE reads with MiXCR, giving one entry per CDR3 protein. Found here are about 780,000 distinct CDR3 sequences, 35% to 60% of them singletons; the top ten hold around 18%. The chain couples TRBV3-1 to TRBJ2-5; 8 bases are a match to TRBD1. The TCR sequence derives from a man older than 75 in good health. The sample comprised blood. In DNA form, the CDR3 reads TGTGCCAGCAGCCTTGGGACAGGACATCAAGAGACCCAGTACTTC. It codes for CASSLGTGHQETQYF.